These 16 T cell receptor beta chains share one sample of origin, sequenced in a study of CD8+CD57+ T cells in acquired aplastic anemia. It was genomic DNA that served as the template for profiling TCR beta VDJ and CDR3. TCRdb ran MiXCR on the reads and lists one entry per CDR3 protein. Among 150,000 to 200,000 distinct CDR3 sequences listed, 64% were seen once. The sequenced sample consisted of sorted CD4+, CD8+, or CD8+CD57+ T cells (not recorded which) from PBMCs. The source is a human donor with severe aplastic anemia or a healthy control (not recorded which).

This clonotype was seen repeatedly, ten times or more. This rearrangement joins TRBV9 to TRBJ2-1; 8 bases are shared with TRBD2. Trimming took 4 bases from V and 7 from J; bases not matched to a gene: 13. Germline V gives CDR1 SGDLS, CDR2 YYNGEE. There are 16 residues in the CDR3. CDR3 in amino acids: CASSPLTGGANNEQFF. Here the CDR3 DNA reads TGTGCCAGCAGCCCACTAACCGGGGGGGCGAATAATGAGCAGTTCTTC. The entire variable domain, with the rest obtained from reference TRBV9 and TRBJ2-1, is as follows: DSGVTQTPKHLITATGQRVTLRCSPRSGDLSVYWYQQSLDQGLQFLIQYYNGEERAKGNILERFSAQQFPDLHSELNLSSLELGDSALYFCASSPLTGGANNEQFFGPGTRLTVL.

The rearrangement links TRBV9 to TRBJ2-5, with D unclear. Between the trimmed V and J ends, which lost 3 bases and 0 bases, there was a span of 9 bases. The CDR3 has 14 residues. Germline V lookup: CDR1 SGDLS, CDR2 YYNGEE. CDR3 nucleotide sequence: TGTGCCAGCAGCGAACAGCTGTACCAAGAGACCCAGTACTTC. It codes for CASSEQLYQETQYF.

The rearrangement links TRBV29-1 to TRBJ1-2; D is ambiguous. CDR1 is SQVTM and CDR2 is ANQGSEA in the germline V gene. There are 12 residues in the CDR3. The V end was cut by 4 bases, the J end by 5 bases, with 11 bases between. CDR3 in amino acids: CSVAGERYGYTF. The DNA of the CDR3 is TGCAGCGTTGCTGGGGAGAGGTATGGCTACACCTTC.

This clonotype was found many times. This chain joins TRBV9 and TRBJ1-2; D gene unclear. The CDR3 contains 12 residues. V was cut by 0 bases and J by 4 bases, with 4 bases left in between. Germline-derived CDR1 and CDR2 are SGDLS and YYNGEE. Here the CDR3 DNA reads TGTGCCAGCAGCGTAGCCAGCTATGGCTACACCTTC. This gives the protein CASSVASYGYTF.

This clonotype was counted a few times. The rearrangement joins TRBV2 to TRBJ2-7, with 8 bases lining up with TRBD1. The CDR3 runs 15 residues. Losses at the gene ends were 1 base for V and 2 bases for J; bases not matched to a gene: 4. From germline, CDR1 is SNHLY and CDR2 FYNNEI. CDR3 in amino acids: CASSEGDRRAYEQYF. The DNA for the CDR3 is TGTGCCAGCAGTGAAGGGGACAGGAGGGCCTACGAGCAGTACTTC.

The chain uses TRBV19 and TRBJ1-2; TRBD1 is a possible D gene (5 bases). Germline V gene sequence: CDR1 LNHDA, CDR2 SQIVND (reference sequence). The CDR3 contains 13 residues. V was clipped by 6 bases and J by 4 bases, with 12 bases between them. CDR3 sequence reads: CASRIPGGYGYTF. Written as DNA, the CDR3 is TGTGCCAGTAGGATTCCCGGGGGCTATGGCTACACCTTC.

V gene TRBV2 combines with J gene TRBJ1-4, with a tentative D call TRBD1 (6 bases). The CDR3 sequence is 14 residues long. V dropped 6 bases and J dropped 1 base, with 9 bases sitting between them. Germline V lookup: CDR1 SNHLY, CDR2 FYNNEI. The CDR3 spells CASSEGGTNEKLFF. The CDR3 nucleotides read TGTGCCAGCAGCGAGGGGGGAACTAATGAAAAACTGTTTTTT.

The V gene is TRBV29-1, the J gene TRBJ2-1; TRBD1 matches at 11 bases. This CDR3 is built from 14 residues. The V gene's germline CDR1 is SQVTM and CDR2 ANQGSEA. V dropped 8 bases and J dropped 4; count of bases not matched to a gene: 7. CDR3 DNA: TGCAGCCAAGATGGGACAGGGGGATACAATGAGCAGTTCTTC. Translated, it gives CSQDGTGGYNEQFF.

This clonotype was detected a few times. This chain links TRBV9 with TRBJ2-7; TRBD2 aligns across 10 bases. The V segment lost 3 bases and the J segment 3 bases; nucleotides outside the gene matches: 3. The length of the CDR3 is 14 residues. Germline assignment: CDR1 SGDLS and CDR2 YYNGEE. This CDR3 is CASSGLAGGYEQYF. The CDR3 DNA reads as TGTGCCAGCAGCGGCTTAGCGGGAGGCTACGAGCAGTACTTC.

As regards this clonotype: The junction departs from the called germline gene at one end, perhaps through a read error. The rearrangement uses TRBV7-9 and TRBJ2-7; tentative D call: TRBD1 (6 bases). Per the germline V gene, CDR1 is SEHNR and CDR2 is FQNEAQ (reference sequence). This CDR3 comprises 14 residues. The DNA of the CDR3 is TGCGCCAGCAGCTTGGACCTACAGGGCCGCGAGCAGTACTTC. It codes for CASSLDLQGREQYF.

A single count supports this clonotype. A much larger clone differs from this one at a single base, so this may be a read error. This rearrangement joins TRBV28 to TRBJ2-7; possible D gene TRBD1, 5 bases. CDR3 length equals 14 residues. From germline, CDR1 is MDHEN and CDR2 SYDVKM. The CDR3 sequence is CAGSFGQGFSEQYF. The CDR3 DNA reads TGTGCCGGCAGTTTTGGGCAGGGTTTTAGCGAGCAGTACTTC.

The gene calls are TRBV20-1 and TRBJ1-6, with TRBD1 identical over 8 bases. Germline-derived CDR1 and CDR2 are DFQATT and SNEGSKA (reference sequence). J lost 9 bases, V lost 0 bases, and 10 bases had no gene match. The CDR3 contains 16 residues. This CDR3 reads CSARDIATGDSSPLHF. The CDR3 nucleotides read TGCAGTGCTAGAGATATTGCGACAGGGGATTCTTCACCCCTCCACTTT.

CDR3 sequence: CASSQGRDTQYF. CDR3 bases: TGTGCCAGCAGCCAGGGAAGAGATACGCAGTATTTT. The rearrangement joins TRBV7-3 to TRBJ2-3; possible D gene TRBD1, 5 bases. The length of the CDR3 is 12 residues. CDR1 SGHTA and CDR2 FQGTGA come from the germline V gene. V shed 5 bases and J shed 5 bases, with 8 bases lying between them.

This clonotype was seen just once. Likely a read error: the CDR3 ends without its conserved phenylalanine or tryptophan. V and J are TRBV7-9 and TRBJ1-6, with TRBD1 matching over 8 bases. CDR3 length: 17 amino acids. Germline assignment: CDR1 SEHNR and CDR2 FQNEAQ (reference sequence). In DNA, the CDR3 is TGTGCCAGCAGCTTATCCCTACAAGGACAGGGCCGTTCATCCCTCCACATT. It specifies CASSLSLQGQGRSSLHI.

V usage is TRBV20-1 and J usage is TRBJ1-5, with D perhaps TRBD1 (5 bases). CDR1 and CDR2 (germline): DFQATT, SNEGSKA (reference sequence). This CDR3 is 16 amino acids long. V was pared by 1 base and J by 2 bases, with 15 bases between. This CDR3 is CSARVHGADGNQPQHF. The CDR3, as DNA: TGCAGTGCTAGAGTGCATGGGGCGGACGGCAATCAGCCCCAGCATTTT.

This clonotype was observed once. J is TRBJ2-7 and V is TRBV7-6; D uncertain. The germline V and J ends were trimmed by 1 base and 0 bases, with 13 bases remaining between them. Germline lookup yields CDR1 SGHVS and CDR2 FNYEAQ. This CDR3 has 16 residues. CDR3 nucleotide sequence: TGTGCCAGCAGCTTAGGGCCACAGTCCTACTCCTACGAGCAGTACTTC. Translated: CASSLGPQSYSYEQYF. Together with reference TRBV7-6 and TRBJ2-7, the CDR3 gives the full variable domain: GAGVSQSPRYKVTKRGQDVALRCDPISGHVSLYWYRQALGQGPEFLTYFNYEAQQDKSGLPNDRFSAERPEGSISTLTIQRTEQRDSAMYRCASSLGPQSYSYEQYFGPGTRLTVT.